Sequencing of this T cell receptor beta chain was carried out in a study of T cells after yellow fever vaccination (dated by TCRdb to between 2017 and 2020). In terms of the full investigation: The SMART-Seq v4 Ultra Low Input RNA kit was used to prepare libraries from fractions with low cell numbers. Two healthy male donors, one aged 18 to 30 and one aged 30 to 40 years, were included in the cohort. Blood samples were taken at several timepoints before and after primary and secondary immunization, and bulk PBMC replicates and cell subsets were isolated. To track T-cell clones before and after primary and booster YFV17D yellow fever vaccination, bulk TCR alpha and beta repertoires were sequenced longitudinally. Study-level results and caveats: The study included only a couple of donors, which limits how far the findings can be generalized. Computational filtering was needed because FACS-sorted repertoires could contain abundant contaminating clonotypes from the bulk population. A small fraction of clonotypes showed up in both the CD4 and CD8 compartments, probably as a result of convergent recombination. The secondary T-cell response was weaker than the primary response but faster, peaking on day 5 instead of day 15. After the booster, most of the clones that had expanded following primary vaccination were detected again (just under 97% of CD4 and around 90% of CD8), which suggests that memory was broadly maintained.

The germline V gene (reference sequence) provides CDR1 SEHNR and CDR2 FQNEAQ. The CDR3 contains 12 residues, cysteine and phenylalanine counted. Just CDR3 DNA is preserved here, 36 bases in frame from base 1. Cut back by 1 base and 11 bases, the V and J ends lie 6 bases apart. TCR cDNA was made using 5'RACE template switching, a step that added a universal primer site and unique molecular identifiers. cDNA synthesis was primed from both the TCR alpha and TCR beta constant segments. Library amplification involved two PCR steps, and the second step added sample barcodes and sequencing adapters. Sequencing of libraries was performed on Illumina HiSeq 2500 (2x100 bp) or NovaSeq (2x150 bp). The study's own analysis went as follows. Demultiplexing of reads and collapsing into UMI consensus sequences were performed with MIGEC, and V(D)J alignment was carried out with MiXCR. Clonotypes responding to the vaccine were identified with edgeR on replicate PBMC samples, with the criteria of FDR below 0.01 and a log2 fold change above 5 up to day 15. Each bulk clonotype received a CD4 or CD8 identity based on whether the sequenced CD4 or CD8 repertoire contained that clonotype at higher abundance. TCRdb trimmed the raw reads at Q25, called clones with MiXCR and kept productive beta chains. Under each unique CDR3 protein, matching rows form one entry showing the most common genes and DNA. These V and J calls originate from TCRdb's pipeline instead of the authors' own analysis. In this sample the table shows 350,000 or so distinct CDR3 sequences, 7% to 10% of which occur a single time. The top ten hold approximately 18% of the sample.

Concerning this clonotype itself: Its antigen has not been determined. Nothing much larger sits one base from this clone, and base qualities are not available.

The treatment or condition label, as the study defines it: live attenuated yellow fever vaccine strain. At every blood-draw timepoint, two biological replicates of bulk PBMCs were collected. A standard Ficoll-Paque protocol was used to isolate PBMCs from peripheral blood. TriZol was used to extract RNA from bulk PBMCs, CD4 and CD8 fractions, and dextramer-positive and dextramer-negative fractions. Sequenced here: PBMCs, sampled around 45 days after the first yellow fever vaccination. This TCR was sampled from a man aged 18 to 35 who received the YFV17D yellow fever vaccine. The sequence is built from TRBV7-9 and TRBJ1-6; the D gene lacks a confident call. The CDR3 is CASSLGVPPLHF. At the DNA level, the sequence is TGTGCCAGCAGCTTAGGCGTTCCACCCCTCCACTTT. Reference TRBV7-9 and TRBJ1-6 genes cover what lies past the CDR3, so the full variable domain is DTGVSQNPRHKITKRGQNVTFRCDPISEHNRLYWYRQTLGQGPEFLTYFQNEAQLEKSRLLSDRFSAERPKGSFSTLEIQRTEQGDSAMYLCASSLGVPPLHFGNGTRLTVT.